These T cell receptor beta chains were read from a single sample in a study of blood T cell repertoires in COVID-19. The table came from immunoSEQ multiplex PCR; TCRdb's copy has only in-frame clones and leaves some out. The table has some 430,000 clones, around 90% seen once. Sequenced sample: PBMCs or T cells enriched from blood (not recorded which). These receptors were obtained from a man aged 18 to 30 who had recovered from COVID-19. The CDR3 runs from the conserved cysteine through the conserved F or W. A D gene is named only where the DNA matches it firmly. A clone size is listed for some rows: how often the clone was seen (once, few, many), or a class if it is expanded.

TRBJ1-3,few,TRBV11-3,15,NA,CASSLADFSGNTIYF,TGTGCCAGCAGCTTGGCGGACTTCTCTGGAAACACCATATATTTT
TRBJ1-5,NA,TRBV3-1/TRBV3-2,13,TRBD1,CASSRGVDQPQHF,TGTGCCAGCTCCAGGGGGGTCGATCAGCCCCAGCATTTT
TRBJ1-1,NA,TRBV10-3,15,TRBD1,CAISDFDRGTTEAFF,TGTGCCATCAGTGATTTCGACAGGGGGACCACTGAAGCTTTCTTT
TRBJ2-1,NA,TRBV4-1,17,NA,CASSQVPGISSYNEQFF,TGCGCCAGCAGCCAAGTACCTGGTATCAGCTCCTACAATGAGCAGTTCTTC
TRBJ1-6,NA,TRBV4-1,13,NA,CASSIRDNSPLHF,TGCGCCAGCAGCATCAGGGATAATTCACCCCTCCACTTT
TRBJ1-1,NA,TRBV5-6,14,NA,CASSLQGLDTEAFF,TGTGCCAGCAGCTTACAGGGTCTGGACACTGAAGCTTTCTTT
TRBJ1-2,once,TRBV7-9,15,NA,CASSPNLRTNYGYTF,TGTGCCAGCAGCCCAAACCTACGTACTAACTATGGCTACACCTTC
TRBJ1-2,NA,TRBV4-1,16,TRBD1,CASSPNDRALSYGYTF,TGCGCCAGCAGCCCGAACGACAGGGCCCTTTCATATGGCTACACCTTC
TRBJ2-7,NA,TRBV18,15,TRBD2,CASSHRSGSEYEQYF,TGTGCCAGCTCACACAGAAGCGGGAGCGAGTACGAGCAGTACTTC
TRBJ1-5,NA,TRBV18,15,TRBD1,CASSPSGTGLQPQHF,TGTGCCAGCTCACCGTCCGGGACAGGGCTTCAGCCCCAGCATTTT
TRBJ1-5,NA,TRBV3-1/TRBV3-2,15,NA,CASSQSGASNQPQHF,TGTGCCAGCAGCCAATCAGGGGCAAGCAATCAGCCCCAGCATTTT
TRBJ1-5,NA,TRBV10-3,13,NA,CAIRYSGDQPQHF,TGTGCCATCAGATACTCAGGGGATCAGCCCCAGCATTTT
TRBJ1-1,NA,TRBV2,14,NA,CAIHQRPGNTEAFF,TGTGCCATACACCAGCGGCCCGGAAACACTGAAGCTTTCTTT
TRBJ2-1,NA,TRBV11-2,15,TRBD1,CASSYTRGRNNEQFF,TGTGCCAGCAGCTATACTAGGGGGCGCAACAATGAGCAGTTCTTC
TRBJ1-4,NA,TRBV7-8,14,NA,CASSSGTINEKLFF,TGTGCCAGCAGCTCCGGGACAATTAATGAAAAACTGTTTTTT
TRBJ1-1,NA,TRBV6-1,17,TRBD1,CASSEAVGQGANTEAFF,TGTGCCAGCAGTGAAGCAGTGGGACAGGGGGCGAACACTGAAGCTTTCTTT
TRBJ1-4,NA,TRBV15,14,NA,CATSRDLGAEKLFF,TGTGCCACCAGCAGAGATTTAGGGGCCGAAAAACTGTTTTTT
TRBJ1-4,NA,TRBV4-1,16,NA,CASSQDLGRREEKLFF,TGCGCCAGCAGCCAAGATTTGGGGAGGAGGGAAGAAAAACTGTTTTTT
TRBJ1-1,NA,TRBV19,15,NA,CASSPRTIRNTEAFF,TGTGCCAGTAGTCCCCGGACAATTCGGAACACTGAAGCTTTCTTT
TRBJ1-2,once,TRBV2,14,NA,CASSERVPGYGYTF,TGTGCCAGCAGTGAAAGGGTTCCGGGGTATGGCTACACCTTC
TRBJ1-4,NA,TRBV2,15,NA,CASSEDPPGVKNCFF,NA
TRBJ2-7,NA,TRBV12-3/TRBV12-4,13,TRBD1,CASSYGQAYEQYF,TGTGCCAGCAGTTATGGACAGGCCTACGAGCAGTACTTC
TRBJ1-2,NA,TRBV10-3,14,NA,CAIVPGSGDGGYTF,TGTGCCATCGTGCCGGGGTCGGGGGACGGTGGCTACACCTTC
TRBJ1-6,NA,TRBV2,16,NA,CASRDSISSYNSPLHF,TGTGCCAGCAGGGACAGTATAAGCTCCTATAATTCACCCCTCCACTTT
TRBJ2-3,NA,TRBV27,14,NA,CASSFLRGIDTQYF,TGTGCCAGCAGTTTTTTAAGGGGGATAGATACGCAGTATTTT
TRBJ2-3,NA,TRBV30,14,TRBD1,CACSGTVNGDTQYF,TGTGCCTGTTCCGGGACAGTAAACGGAGATACGCAGTATTTT
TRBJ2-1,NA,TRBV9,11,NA,CASSANNEQFF,TGTGCCAGCAGCGCAAACAATGAGCAGTTCTTC
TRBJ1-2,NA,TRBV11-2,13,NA,CASSLGRIDGYTF,TGTGCCAGCAGCTTAGGCAGAATCGATGGCTACACCTTC
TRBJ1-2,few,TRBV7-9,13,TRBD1,CASSSGQNYGYTF,TGTGCCAGCAGCTCGGGACAGAACTATGGCTACACCTTC
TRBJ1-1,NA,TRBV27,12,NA,CASSSIGTEAFF,TGTGCCAGCAGTTCAATCGGCACTGAAGCTTTCTTT
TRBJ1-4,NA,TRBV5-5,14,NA,CASSLAGVNEKLFF,TGTGCCAGCAGCTTGGCGGGGGTTAATGAAAAACTGTTTTTT
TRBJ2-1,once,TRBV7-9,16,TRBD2,CASPGAERDTYNEQFF,TGTGCCAGCCCCGGGGCGGAGCGGGATACCTACAATGAGCAGTTCTTC
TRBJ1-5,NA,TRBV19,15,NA,CASRGTTYSNQPQHF,TGTGCCAGTAGGGGGACAACCTATAGCAATCAGCCCCAGCATTTT
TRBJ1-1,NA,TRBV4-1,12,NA,CASSQGPHRAFF,TGCGCCAGCAGCCAAGGACCTCACAGAGCTTTCTTT
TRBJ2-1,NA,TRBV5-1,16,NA,CASSLAFQYAYNEQFF,TGCGCCAGCAGCTTGGCGTTCCAGTACGCCTACAATGAGCAGTTCTTC
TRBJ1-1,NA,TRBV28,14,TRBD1,CASRRQGGTTEAFF,TGTGCCAGCAGGAGACAGGGTGGGACCACTGAAGCTTTCTTT
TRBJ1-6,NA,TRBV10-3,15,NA,CAIRADGGPNSPLHF,TGTGCCATCAGGGCGGACGGGGGACCTAATTCACCCCTCCACTTT
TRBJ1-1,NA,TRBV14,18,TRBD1,CASSQGPGGFLMNTEAFF,TGTGCCAGCAGCCAAGGTCCAGGGGGGTTCCTAATGAACACTGAAGCTTTCTTT
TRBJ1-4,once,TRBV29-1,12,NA,CSVDRGGEKLFF,TGCAGCGTTGACAGGGGTGGTGAAAAACTGTTTTTT
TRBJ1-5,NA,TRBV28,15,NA,CASSFIRGINQPQHF,TGTGCCAGCAGTTTTATTAGGGGTATCAATCAGCCCCAGCATTTT
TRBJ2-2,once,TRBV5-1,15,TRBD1,CASSLRTGGKGELFF,TGCGCCAGCAGCCTCCGGACAGGGGGTAAAGGGGAGCTGTTTTTT
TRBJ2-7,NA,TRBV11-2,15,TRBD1,CASSSPGTGVREQYF,TGTGCCAGCAGCTCTCCCGGGACAGGGGTTCGGGAGCAGTACTTC
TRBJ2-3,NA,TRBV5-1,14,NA,CASSPQRNTDTQYF,TGCGCCAGCAGCCCCCAGCGCAATACAGATACGCAGTATTTT
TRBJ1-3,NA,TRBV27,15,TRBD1,CASSDTGGPGNTIYF,TGTGCCAGCAGTGACACAGGGGGCCCTGGAAACACCATATATTTT
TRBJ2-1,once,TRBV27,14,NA,CASSRGNTYNEQFF,TGTGCCAGCAGCCGAGGGAACACCTACAATGAGCAGTTCTTC
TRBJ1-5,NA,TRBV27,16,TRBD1,CASRPGQGNLGQPQHF,TGTGCCAGCAGACCGGGACAGGGGAACCTTGGACAGCCCCAGCATTTT
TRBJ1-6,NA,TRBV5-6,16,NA,CASSPVATSYNSPLHF,TGTGCCAGCAGCCCGGTTGCTACGTCCTATAATTCACCCCTCCACTTT
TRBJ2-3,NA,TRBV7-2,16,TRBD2,CASSLGLAGAGDTQYF,TGTGCCAGCAGCCTGGGACTAGCGGGAGCGGGAGATACGCAGTATTTT
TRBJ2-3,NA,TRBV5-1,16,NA,CASSLNGGTSTDTQYF,TGCGCCAGCAGCTTGAACGGCGGGACTAGCACAGATACGCAGTATTTT
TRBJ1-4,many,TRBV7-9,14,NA,CASSFSGSIEKLFF,TGTGCCAGCAGCTTTAGCGGGAGTATAGAAAAACTGTTTTTT
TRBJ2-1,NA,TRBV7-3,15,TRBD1,CASSLIGTGDNEQFF,TGTGCCAGCAGCTTAATCGGGACAGGGGACAATGAGCAGTTCTTC
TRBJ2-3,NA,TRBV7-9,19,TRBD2,CASSPWTSGRGPSTDTQYF,TGTGCCAGCAGCCCCTGGACTAGCGGGAGAGGGCCGAGCACAGATACGCAGTATTTT
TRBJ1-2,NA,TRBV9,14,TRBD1,CASSGTGINYGYTF,TGTGCCAGCAGCGGGACAGGGATTAACTATGGCTACACCTTC
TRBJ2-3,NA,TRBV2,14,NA,CASSELRVTDTQYF,TGTGCCAGCAGTGAGCTCAGGGTCACAGATACGCAGTATTTT